The clone carrying this TCR beta chain was detected once. Antigen: not known. The study drew its donors from healthy HIV-negative adults without recent acute infections or vaccinations. Germline values: CDR1 SGHRS, CDR2 YFSETQ. With 2 bases clipped from V and 5 bases from J, the junction kept 10 bases outside the gene matches. CDR3 length equals 16 residues. Tens of thousands of T cell genomes (roughly 190 ng DNA) went into each sorted-subset replicate. Clones were sequenced by immunoSEQ multiplex PCR, and TCRdb holds only the in-frame ones, with some missing. The sample records about 380,000 clones, 96% being singletons. The sample originates from a study of shared clonotypes between healthy human individuals. Across the whole study: For every donor, three CD4 naive, three CD4 memory, two CD8 naive and one CD8 memory plates were used. Study-level points and caveats: Across subsets, estimated richness was generally greater for naive than for memory populations.

The clonotype was recovered from a man between 25 and 39 years old in good health. The chain uses TRBV5-1 and TRBJ2-7; 10 nucleotides agree with TRBD2. Sequenced material: memory CD8+ T cells sorted from blood. Subset in this sample: CD45RO+ cells pooled with CCR7-negative TemRA cells. In DNA, the CDR3 is TGCGCCAGCAGCTTCCTGCCTAGCGGGAGTGGCGACGAGCAGTACTTC. This codes for CASSFLPSGSGDEQYF.